This TCR beta chain stems from a study of blood T cell repertoires in COVID-19. Study in general: Sites across the United States, Italy and Spain contributed samples from acute and convalescent COVID-19. T cells, B-cell-depleted T cells, or PBMCs provided the cDNA or gDNA that served as material.

This clone has only a few counts. Germline CDR1 reads KGHSH; CDR2 reads LQKENI. CDR3 length: 17 amino acids. V lost 6 bases, J lost 4 bases, and 24 bases lay in between. Data came from immunoSEQ multiplex PCR; TCRdb stores just in-frame clones and leaves some out. Of some 220,000 clones listed, roughly 80% are singletons. This chain uses TRBV18 with TRBJ1-2, with D unresolved. The specimen sequenced was peripheral blood. The receptor was derived from a woman at least 80 years old with active or convalescent COVID-19. In DNA, the CDR3 is TGTGCCAGCTCCCCATTAGTGGGTGCGGGTGATTTCTATGGCTACACCTTC. Translated, it gives CASSPLVGAGDFYGYTF.